Below, 25 T cell receptor beta chains from the same sample are listed, as sequenced in a study of blood T cell repertoires in COVID-19. Here immunoSEQ multiplex PCR was the method, and the copy in TCRdb shows in-frame clones only, minus some. The table includes roughly 50,000 clones, 90% detected once. The specimen sequenced was peripheral blood. These receptors all stem from a man aged 65-85 years with acute or convalescent COVID-19.

The chain has TRBV13 and TRBJ1-6; possible D gene TRBD1, 5 bases. Per the germline V gene, CDR1 is PRHDT and CDR2 is FYEKMQ (reference sequence). Trimming took off 8 bases at V and 6 bases at J, with 17 bases between the two ends. This CDR3 comprises 15 residues. The CDR3 loop reads CASGRRGAGNSPLHF. The CDR3, as DNA: TGTGCCAGCGGTAGGAGGGGCGCGGGTAATTCACCCCTCCACTTT.

This chain links TRBV10-1 with TRBJ2-7; TRBD2 matches at 10 bases. The CDR3 spans 17 residues. J gave up 3 bases and V 8 bases, and 16 bases lay outside the gene matches. Germline CDR1 and CDR2: WNHNN and SYGVQD (reference sequence). This CDR3 reads CASLRVLAGATYYEQYF. The CDR3 region has the DNA TGCGCCAGCCTAAGGGTCCTAGCGGGGGCCACATACTACGAGCAGTACTTC.

V and J are TRBV18 and TRBJ2-7; 8 bases map to TRBD1. CDR3 size: 15 residues. Germline loops: CDR1 KGHSH, CDR2 LQKENI. Trimming cost V 1 base and J 6 bases; bases outside gene matches: 8. CDR3 sequence (DNA): TGTGCCAGCTCACCACAGGCCCAGGGGGCGTCCGAGCAGTACTTC. Its protein product is CASSPQAQGASEQYF. The full variable domain, rest sourced from reference TRBV18 and TRBJ2-7, is NAGVMQNPRHLVRRRGQEARLRCSPMKGHSHVYWYRQLPEEGLKFMVYLQKENIIDESGMPKERFSAEFPKEGPSILRIQQVVRGDSAAYFCASSPQAQGASEQYFGPGTRLTVT.

The chain recombines TRBV2 with TRBJ2-4; no clear D gene. The V gene lost 0 bases and the J gene lost 8 bases, with 8 bases spanning the gap. CDR3 length: 13 amino acids. CDR1 is SNHLY and CDR2 is FYNNEI in the germline V gene. The CDR3 DNA reads TGTGCCAGCAGTGAAGCCCAGGTCCACATTCAGTACTTC. Its translation: CASSEAQVHIQYF.

Written as DNA, the CDR3 is TGTGCCAGCAGCTTACAAAACACAGTTATTTCACCCCTCCACTTT. It specifies CASSLQNTVISPLHF. This sequence joins TRBV7-2 and TRBJ1-6; unclear D gene. The CDR3 is 15 amino acids. The germline V gene encodes CDR1 SGHTA and CDR2 FQGNSA. V was pared by 2 bases and J by 9 bases, with 14 bases between. The whole variable domain, remainder taken from reference TRBV7-2 and TRBJ1-6, is GAGVSQSPSNKVTEKGKDVELRCDPISGHTALYWYRQSLGQGLEFLIYFQGNSAPDKSGLPSDRFSAERTGGSVSTLTIQRTQQEDSAVYLCASSLQNTVISPLHFGNGTRLTVT.

This clone was seen only a few times. The chain has TRBV5-6 and TRBJ1-1, with D perhaps matching TRBD1 (5 bases). Trimming pared 3 bases from V and 2 bases from J, leaving 14 bases between. Germline assignment: CDR1 SGHDT and CDR2 YYEEEE. The CDR3 contains 15 residues. CDR3 in amino acids: CASSSRRRGNTEAFF. The DNA of the CDR3 is TGTGCCAGCAGCTCCCGTCGGAGGGGTAACACTGAAGCTTTCTTT.

J is TRBJ2-3 and V is TRBV4-3; 11 bases align to TRBD2. This CDR3 is built from 18 residues. Germline V gene data show CDR1 as LGHNA and CDR2 as YSLEER. With 1 base clipped from V and 2 bases from J, the junction kept 8 bases outside the gene matches. The CDR3 bases are TGCGCCAGCAGCCAAGCCATTAGCGGGGGGGGACCCACAGATACGCAGTATTTT. Its protein product is CASSQAISGGGPTDTQYF.

This chain links TRBV9 with TRBJ1-1; D remains ambiguous. V was clipped by 4 bases and J by 5 bases, with 3 bases between them. Per germline, CDR1 SGDLS and CDR2 YYNGEE. The length of the CDR3 is 10 residues. In nucleotides, the CDR3 is TGTGCCAGCAGCCCAACTGAAGCTTTCTTT. Translating gives CASSPTEAFF. The full variable domain, in which reference TRBV9 and TRBJ1-1 provide the parts outside the CDR3, is DSGVTQTPKHLITATGQRVTLRCSPRSGDLSVYWYQQSLDQGLQFLIQYYNGEERAKGNILERFSAQQFPDLHSELNLSSLELGDSALYFCASSPTEAFFGQGTRLTVV.

The chain combines TRBV11-3 with TRBJ2-3; 7 bases match TRBD1. With V trimmed by 3 bases and J by 6 bases, 9 bases remained unmatched. Germline V gene sequence: CDR1 SGHNT, CDR2 YENEEA. CDR3 length: 15 residues. CDR3 in DNA: TGTGCCAGCAGCTTGTTAATAGGGGGCAGGGATACGCAGTATTTT. Protein product: CASSLLIGGRDTQYF.

The J gene is TRBJ2-7, the V gene TRBV7-2; TRBD1 matches at 12 bases. V dropped 5 bases and J dropped 7; count of bases not matched to a gene: 12. In germline, CDR1 is SGHTA, CDR2 FQGNSA. This CDR3 comprises 16 residues. The DNA for the CDR3 is TGTGCCAGCAGCAACCGGGACAGGGGGCGGCGTTTGGAGCAGTACTTC. It codes for CASSNRDRGRRLEQYF.

This rearrangement joins TRBV3-1 (or the pseudogene TRBV3-2) to TRBJ2-2; D not resolved. The V gene lost 4 bases and the J gene lost 0 bases, with 9 bases spanning the gap. Germline-derived CDR1 and CDR2 are LGHDT and YNNKEL (reference sequence). The CDR3 length is 15 residues. For the CDR3, the DNA is TGTGCCAGCAGCCGGGCGTGGCCGAACACCGGGGAGCTGTTTTTT. Translated: CASSRAWPNTGELFF.

The rearrangement joins TRBV19 to TRBJ2-1; TRBD1 matches 11 bases. V shed 11 bases, J shed 2 bases, and the junction held 11 bases outside the gene matches. From germline, CDR1 is LNHDA and CDR2 SQIVND (reference sequence). CDR3 size: 16 residues. The DNA of the CDR3 is TGTGCCTCCCGGGACAGGGGGAAAGGCACCTACAATGAGCAGTTCTTC. It specifies CASRDRGKGTYNEQFF.

The CDR3 region is CASSGGRGSATEAFF. The CDR3 DNA reads TGTGCCAGCAGCGGGGGGCGGGGGTCGGCCACTGAAGCTTTCTTT. The V call is TRBV9, the J call TRBJ1-1, with D possibly matching TRBD1 (6 bases). V lost 3 bases and J 4 bases, leaving 16 bases between the germline ends. This CDR3 is built from 15 residues. Germline V CDR1 and CDR2: SGDLS, YYNGEE.

The chain's CDR3 is CASSQGGLGEAYGYTF. In nucleotides, the CDR3 is TGTGCCAGCAGCCAAGGGGGCTTAGGGGAAGCGTATGGCTACACCTTC. The rearrangement links TRBV3-1 (or the pseudogene TRBV3-2) to TRBJ1-2; weak D call: TRBD1 (5 bases). This CDR3 is built from 16 residues. Germline CDR1 LGHDT, CDR2 YNNKEL (reference sequence). The V end was cut by 1 base, the J end by 5 bases, with 17 bases between.

This clone was detected once. This chain uses TRBV9 with TRBJ1-2; D may be TRBD1 (6 bases). Germline loops: CDR1 SGDLS, CDR2 YYNGEE. V was cut by 4 bases and J by 3 bases, with 19 bases left in between. The CDR3 is 16 amino acids. CDR3 DNA: TGTGCCAGCAGCCCATCAGGGGTCGAGGTTTACTATGGCTACACCTTC. This translates into CASSPSGVEVYYGYTF.

V gene TRBV19 combines with J gene TRBJ2-4; D is undetermined. This CDR3 is built from 15 residues. Trimming took off 10 bases at V and 3 bases at J, with 19 bases between the two ends. Germline V CDR1 and CDR2: LNHDA, SQIVND (reference sequence). The CDR3 protein is CATSHSGVVKNIQYF. CDR3 nucleotide sequence: TGTGCCACCTCTCACTCGGGTGTAGTCAAAAACATTCAGTACTTC.

The CDR3 spells CASSRSSGGPSYEQYF. DNA for the CDR3: TGTGCCAGCTCACGATCTAGCGGGGGGCCGTCCTACGAGCAGTACTTC. This chain links TRBV18 with TRBJ2-7; 11 bases align to TRBD2. The V and J ends lost 4 bases and 1 base, in that order; junction bases with no gene match: 6. The CDR3 totals 16 residues. The germline V gene encodes CDR1 KGHSH and CDR2 LQKENI. Filled out from reference TRBV18 and TRBJ2-7, the complete variable domain reads NAGVMQNPRHLVRRRGQEARLRCSPMKGHSHVYWYRQLPEEGLKFMVYLQKENIIDESGMPKERFSAEFPKEGPSILRIQQVVRGDSAAYFCASSRSSGGPSYEQYFGPGTRLTVT.

The rearrangement links TRBV4-2 to TRBJ1-1; D is unclear. Trimming cost V 1 base and J 1 base, with 10 bases left between them. CDR3 length: 15 residues. CDR1 is LGHNA and CDR2 is YNFKEQ in the germline V gene. CDR3 loop: CASSQASGQNTEAFF. DNA of the CDR3: TGTGCCAGCAGCCAAGCAAGCGGGCAGAACACTGAAGCTTTCTTT.

This clone was observed a handful of times. This chain connects TRBV14 to TRBJ2-7; D remains unclear. The V gene's germline CDR1 is SGHDN and CDR2 FVKESK. The CDR3 spans 12 residues. V was trimmed by 2 bases and J by 4 bases, leaving 6 bases between them. The CDR3 DNA reads TGTGCCAGCAGCCAATCCCTTTACGAGCAGTACTTC. Protein sequence: CASSQSLYEQYF.

This chain's CDR3 is CASSSHRSHEQFF. For the CDR3, the DNA is TGTGCCAGCAGTTCCCACAGGTCGCACGAGCAGTTCTTC. The chain is built from TRBV27 and TRBJ2-1, with TRBD1 as a possible D gene (5 bases). In germline, CDR1 is MNHEY, CDR2 SMNVEV (reference sequence). The V end lost 4 bases, the J end lost 10 bases, and 14 bases lay between the germline ends. This CDR3 contains 13 residues.

V gene TRBV4-2 combines with J gene TRBJ2-3; 8 bases are a match to TRBD2. Germline V gene data show CDR1 as LGHNA and CDR2 as YNFKEQ. The trim removed 0 bases at V and 4 bases at J, leaving 12 bases unmatched. The CDR3 is 18 amino acids. CDR3 residues: CASSQDLVRGGSPDTQYF. The CDR3, as DNA: TGTGCCAGCAGCCAAGATTTGGTTCGGGGGGGATCCCCAGATACGCAGTATTTT.

The chain has TRBV14 and TRBJ2-3, with 15 bases fitting TRBD2. V dropped 4 bases and J dropped 6; count of bases not matched to a gene: 8. Germline V gene data show CDR1 as SGHDN and CDR2 as FVKESK. CDR3 length: 17 residues. CDR3 protein: CASSRGLAGGRLDTQYF. In DNA form, the CDR3 reads TGTGCCAGCAGCCGGGGACTAGCGGGGGGACGACTGGATACGCAGTATTTT.

This chain links TRBV7-2 with TRBJ2-1, with 11 bases lining up with TRBD1. The CDR3 contains 15 residues. CDR1 and CDR2 (germline): SGHTA, FQGNSA. Trimming at V came to 8 bases and at J to 6 bases, leaving 9 bases not matched to a gene. The CDR3 here is CASRGGTGGLNEQFF. DNA of the CDR3: TGTGCCAGCCGGGGAGGGACAGGGGGTCTCAATGAGCAGTTCTTC. The variable domain in full, completed from reference TRBV7-2 and TRBJ2-1, reads GAGVSQSPSNKVTEKGKDVELRCDPISGHTALYWYRQSLGQGLEFLIYFQGNSAPDKSGLPSDRFSAERTGGSVSTLTIQRTQQEDSAVYLCASRGGTGGLNEQFFGPGTRLTVL.

The gene calls are TRBV6-2 or TRBV6-3 and TRBJ2-2; 10 nucleotides align to TRBD1. The ends lost 4 bases at V and 2 bases at J; junction bases unmatched: 10. Germline values: CDR1 MNHEY, CDR2 SVGEGT. CDR3 size: 18 residues. CDR3 amino acids: CASSFPTTGGVNTGELFF. CDR3 DNA sequence: TGTGCCAGCAGTTTTCCAACGACAGGGGGCGTAAACACCGGGGAGCTGTTTTTT.

The CDR3 coding sequence is TGTGCCAGCAGTGAGGTAGGGGGAGAGACCCAGTACTTC. It is translated as CASSEVGGETQYF. The chain has TRBV6-1 and TRBJ2-5, with D maybe TRBD1 (6 bases). Trimming pared 3 bases from V and 4 bases from J, leaving 9 bases between. The germline CDR1 and CDR2 sequences are MNHNS and SASEGT. This CDR3 spans 13 amino acids.